Listed below are T cell receptor beta chains from one sample, sequenced in a study of blood T cell repertoires in COVID-19. TCRdb's table, derived via immunoSEQ multiplex PCR, lists solely in-frame clones and lacks some. In the table there are under 200,000 clones, roughly 84% of which are singletons. Sequenced material: PBMCs or T cells enriched from blood (not recorded which). The receptors originated from a man aged 60 to 75 who had recovered from COVID-19. The CDR3 runs from the conserved cysteine through the conserved F or W. A D gene is named only where the DNA matches it firmly. Clone size is given for some rows only: seen once, a few or many times, or a class if the clone is expanded.

cdr3_nt: TGCGCCAGCAGCTTGGGCCCTACAGGGGGTGAGCATGAAAAACTGTTTTTT
cdr3_aa: CASSLGPTGGEHEKLFF
d_call: TRBD1
clone_size: NA
v_call: TRBV5-1
j_call: TRBJ1-4

cdr3_nt: TGTGCCAGCAAGGACGGGGTTCAGAACACTGAAGCTTTCTTT
cdr3_aa: CASKDGVQNTEAFF
d_call: NA
clone_size: NA
v_call: TRBV2
j_call: TRBJ1-1

cdr3_nt: TGTGCCAGCAGCTACGGGGAGACCCAGTACTTC
cdr3_aa: CASSYGETQYF
d_call: NA
clone_size: NA
v_call: TRBV7-2
j_call: TRBJ2-5

cdr3_nt: TGCGCCAGCAGCCAAGATAGCACAGGGGGCGGGAGGAATGGCTACACCTTC
cdr3_aa: CASSQDSTGGGRNGYTF
d_call: TRBD1
clone_size: NA
v_call: TRBV4-1
j_call: TRBJ1-2

cdr3_nt: TGTGCCAGCGGTGCAGGGGGCCGACCCCACTGCTACTACGAGCAGTACTTC
cdr3_aa: CASGAGGRPHCYYEQYF
d_call: NA
clone_size: NA
v_call: TRBV21-1
j_call: TRBJ2-7

cdr3_nt: TGTGCCAGCCGCCAAACGGGACAGCTTTACGAGCAGTACTTC
cdr3_aa: CASRQTGQLYEQYF
d_call: TRBD1
clone_size: NA
v_call: TRBV2
j_call: TRBJ2-7

cdr3_nt: TGTGCCAGTGCGACAGGAAGCAATCAGCCCCAGCATTTT
cdr3_aa: CASATGSNQPQHF
d_call: NA
clone_size: NA
v_call: TRBV19
j_call: TRBJ1-5

cdr3_nt: TGTACCAGCAGCTTGGCCGGGGTCTCTGGGGCCAACGTCCTGACTTTC
cdr3_aa: CTSSLAGVSGANVLTF
d_call: NA
clone_size: NA
v_call: TRBV5-4
j_call: TRBJ2-6

cdr3_nt: TGTGCCAGCAGCATCCCGGGACAGAACACAGATACGCAGTATTTT
cdr3_aa: CASSIPGQNTDTQYF
d_call: TRBD1
clone_size: NA
v_call: TRBV5-4
j_call: TRBJ2-3

cdr3_nt: TGTGCCAGCAGCCCGGGCCAGCGGGTATCCGAAGCTTTCTTT
cdr3_aa: CASSPGQRVSEAFF
d_call: NA
clone_size: NA
v_call: TRBV5-4
j_call: TRBJ1-1

cdr3_nt: TGTGCCAGCAGCTTCTCCAGGGGAATGACGAGCATGTACTTC
cdr3_aa: CASSFSRGMTSMYF
d_call: NA
clone_size: NA
v_call: TRBV28
j_call: TRBJ2-7

cdr3_nt: TGTGCCAGCAGCGCGCTTGGGGACAGGCGTGGAGGGAACACCGGGGAGCTGTTTTTT
cdr3_aa: CASSALGDRRGGNTGELFF
d_call: TRBD1
clone_size: NA
v_call: TRBV4-2
j_call: TRBJ2-2

cdr3_nt: TGTGCCAGCAGCTTGGTGTCTGGAGCGGGAGTCACCGGGGAGCTGTTTTTT
cdr3_aa: CASSLVSGAGVTGELFF
d_call: TRBD2
clone_size: few
v_call: TRBV5-6
j_call: TRBJ2-2

cdr3_nt: TGTGCCAGCAGCTTCTGGTCAACCGGGGCTAATGAAAAACTGTTTTTT
cdr3_aa: CASSFWSTGANEKLFF
d_call: NA
clone_size: NA
v_call: TRBV11-2
j_call: TRBJ1-4

cdr3_nt: TGTGCCAGCAGTGACAGGGAAGGGGATGGCTACACCTTC
cdr3_aa: CASSDREGDGYTF
d_call: TRBD1
clone_size: NA
v_call: TRBV27
j_call: TRBJ1-2

cdr3_nt: TGTGCCATCAGTGGGGCAGGGCCCGAAAAACTGTTTTTT
cdr3_aa: CAISGAGPEKLFF
d_call: NA
clone_size: NA
v_call: TRBV10-3
j_call: TRBJ1-4

cdr3_nt: TGTGCCAGCAGTGAGCCACAGCACAATCAGCCCCAGCATTTT
cdr3_aa: CASSEPQHNQPQHF
d_call: NA
clone_size: NA
v_call: TRBV6-1
j_call: TRBJ1-5

cdr3_nt: TGTGCCAGCACCACACTAGAAGCATTCAATGAGCAGTTCTTC
cdr3_aa: CASTTLEAFNEQFF
d_call: NA
clone_size: NA
v_call: TRBV2
j_call: TRBJ2-1

cdr3_nt: TGTGCCAGCAGTTCACAGGGTGGGGCCTATAATTCACCCCTCCACTTT
cdr3_aa: CASSSQGGAYNSPLHF
d_call: NA
clone_size: NA
v_call: TRBV28
j_call: TRBJ1-6

cdr3_nt: TGTGCCAGCAGCCAGCTGACTAGCGGGAGGCCCCGATTGATGGATACGCAGTATTTT
cdr3_aa: CASSQLTSGRPRLMDTQYF
d_call: TRBD2
clone_size: NA
v_call: TRBV7-2
j_call: TRBJ2-3

cdr3_nt: TGTGCCAGCAGTCCGGCTAGTAGGACTGAAGCTTTCTTT
cdr3_aa: CASSPASRTEAFF
d_call: NA
clone_size: NA
v_call: TRBV6-2/TRBV6-3
j_call: TRBJ1-1

cdr3_nt: TGTGCCAGCGGGGGGTATAGCAATCAGCCCCAGCATTTT
cdr3_aa: CASGGYSNQPQHF
d_call: NA
clone_size: NA
v_call: TRBV28
j_call: TRBJ1-5

cdr3_nt: TGTGCCACCGGCTTCGGACTAGCGGAGGGGACCTCAGAGACCCAGTACTTC
cdr3_aa: CATGFGLAEGTSETQYF
d_call: TRBD2
clone_size: NA
v_call: TRBV24-1
j_call: TRBJ2-5

cdr3_nt: TGTGCCAGCAGCTGGGAGGTGTCCTACGAGCAGTACTTC
cdr3_aa: CASSWEVSYEQYF
d_call: NA
clone_size: few
v_call: TRBV6-5
j_call: TRBJ2-7

cdr3_nt: TGCAGCGTTGTCCCGGGCTACACCTTC
cdr3_aa: CSVVPGYTF
d_call: NA
clone_size: NA
v_call: TRBV29-1
j_call: TRBJ1-2

cdr3_nt: TGTGCCAGCACGCGACAGGGCTTTAACACAGATACGCAGTATTTT
cdr3_aa: CASTRQGFNTDTQYF
d_call: TRBD1
clone_size: once
v_call: TRBV9
j_call: TRBJ2-3

cdr3_nt: TGTGCCAGCAGCTTAGATCTAATGGCGGAATCCAATGAGCAGTTCTTC
cdr3_aa: CASSLDLMAESNEQFF
d_call: NA
clone_size: NA
v_call: TRBV11-3
j_call: TRBJ2-1

cdr3_nt: TGTGCCAGCAGTCCACAGGACAGCCAAGAGACCCAGTACTTC
cdr3_aa: CASSPQDSQETQYF
d_call: NA
clone_size: NA
v_call: TRBV28
j_call: TRBJ2-5

cdr3_nt: TGTGCCAGCAGTGTTGAGCTTTCGCCAGATACGCAGTATTTT
cdr3_aa: CASSVELSPDTQYF
d_call: NA
clone_size: once
v_call: TRBV2
j_call: TRBJ2-3

cdr3_nt: TGTGCCAGCAGTTCCCCCGGGGAGGGTCTCTATGGCTACACCTTC
cdr3_aa: CASSSPGEGLYGYTF
d_call: NA
clone_size: NA
v_call: TRBV6-6
j_call: TRBJ1-2

cdr3_nt: TGCGCCAGCAGCTTGTTCGGGGAAAACGGTTCACCCCTCCACTTT
cdr3_aa: CASSLFGENGSPLHF
d_call: NA
clone_size: NA
v_call: TRBV5-1
j_call: TRBJ1-6

cdr3_nt: TGTGCCAGTAGTCCCACTACCATGCGCACAGATACGCAGTATTTT
cdr3_aa: CASSPTTMRTDTQYF
d_call: NA
clone_size: few
v_call: TRBV19
j_call: TRBJ2-3

cdr3_nt: TGTGCCAGCAGTGGGACAGCTATGATGAACACTGAAGCTTTCTTT
cdr3_aa: CASSGTAMMNTEAFF
d_call: NA
clone_size: NA
v_call: TRBV2
j_call: TRBJ1-1

cdr3_nt: TGTGCCACCAGCAGAGGGGGACAGGGTATCGATGAGCAGTTCTTC
cdr3_aa: CATSRGGQGIDEQFF
d_call: TRBD1
clone_size: NA
v_call: TRBV15
j_call: TRBJ2-1

cdr3_nt: TGTGCCAGCAGTCCCTCGGTGTCCTCCTACAATGAGCAGTTCTTC
cdr3_aa: CASSPSVSSYNEQFF
d_call: NA
clone_size: NA
v_call: TRBV27
j_call: TRBJ2-1